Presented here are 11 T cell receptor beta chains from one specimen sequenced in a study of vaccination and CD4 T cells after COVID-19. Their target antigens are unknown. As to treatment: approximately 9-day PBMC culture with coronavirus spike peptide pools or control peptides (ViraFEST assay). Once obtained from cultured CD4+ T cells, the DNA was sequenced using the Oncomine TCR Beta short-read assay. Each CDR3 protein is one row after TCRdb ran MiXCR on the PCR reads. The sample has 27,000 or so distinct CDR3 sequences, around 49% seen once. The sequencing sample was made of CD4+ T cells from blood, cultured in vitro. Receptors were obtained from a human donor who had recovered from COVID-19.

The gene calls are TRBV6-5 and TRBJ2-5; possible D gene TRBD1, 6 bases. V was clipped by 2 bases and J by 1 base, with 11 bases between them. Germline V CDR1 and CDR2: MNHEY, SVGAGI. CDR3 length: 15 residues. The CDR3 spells CASSYGYRAQETQYF. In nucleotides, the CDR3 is TGTGCCAGCAGTTACGGGTACAGGGCCCAAGAGACCCAGTACTTC.

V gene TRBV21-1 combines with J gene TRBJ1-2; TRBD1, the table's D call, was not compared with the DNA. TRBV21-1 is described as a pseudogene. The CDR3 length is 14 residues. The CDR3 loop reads CASSKRTGHYGYTF. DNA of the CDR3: TGTGCCAGCAGCAAACGAACAGGCCACTATGGCTACACCTTC.

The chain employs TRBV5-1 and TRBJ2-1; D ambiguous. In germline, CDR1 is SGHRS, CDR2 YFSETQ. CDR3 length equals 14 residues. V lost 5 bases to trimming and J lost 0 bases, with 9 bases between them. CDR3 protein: CASRQLPSYNEQFF. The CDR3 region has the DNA TGCGCCAGCAGACAGCTCCCCTCCTACAATGAGCAGTTCTTC.

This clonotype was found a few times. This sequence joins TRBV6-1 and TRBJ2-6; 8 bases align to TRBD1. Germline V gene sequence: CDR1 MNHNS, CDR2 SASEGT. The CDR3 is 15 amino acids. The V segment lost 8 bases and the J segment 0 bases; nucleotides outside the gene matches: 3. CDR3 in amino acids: CASGDRRSGANVLTF. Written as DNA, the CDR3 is TGTGCCAGCGGGGACAGGCGCTCTGGGGCCAACGTCCTGACTTTC.

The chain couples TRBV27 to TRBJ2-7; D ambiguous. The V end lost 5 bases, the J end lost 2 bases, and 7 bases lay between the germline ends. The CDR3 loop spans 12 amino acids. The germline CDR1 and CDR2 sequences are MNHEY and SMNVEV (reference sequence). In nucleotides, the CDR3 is TGTGCCAGCAGTCCTGGGACCTACGAGCAGTACTTC. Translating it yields CASSPGTYEQYF.

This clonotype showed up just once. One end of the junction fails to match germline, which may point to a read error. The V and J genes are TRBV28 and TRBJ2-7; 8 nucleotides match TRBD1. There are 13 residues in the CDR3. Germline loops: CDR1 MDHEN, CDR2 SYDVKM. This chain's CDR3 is CVSGAGGIDEQYF. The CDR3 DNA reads TGTGTCAGCGGTGCAGGGGGCATTGACGAGCAGTACTTC.

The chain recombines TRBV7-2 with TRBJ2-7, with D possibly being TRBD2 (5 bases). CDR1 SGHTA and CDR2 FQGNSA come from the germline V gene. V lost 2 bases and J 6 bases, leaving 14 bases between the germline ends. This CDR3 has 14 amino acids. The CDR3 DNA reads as TGTGCCAGCAGCTTATTTCCTAGCTGGGCCGAGCAGTACTTC. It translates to CASSLFPSWAEQYF.

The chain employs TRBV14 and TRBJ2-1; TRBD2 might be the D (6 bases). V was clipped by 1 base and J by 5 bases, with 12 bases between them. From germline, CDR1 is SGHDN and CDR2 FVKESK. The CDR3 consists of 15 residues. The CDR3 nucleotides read TGTGCCAGCAGCCAAGTCGGGCTAGCGCACAATGAGCAGTTCTTC. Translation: CASSQVGLAHNEQFF.

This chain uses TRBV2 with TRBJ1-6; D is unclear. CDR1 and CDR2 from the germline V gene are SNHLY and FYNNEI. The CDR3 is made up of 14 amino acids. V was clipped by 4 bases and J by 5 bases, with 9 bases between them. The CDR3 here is CASSVGGDNSPLHF. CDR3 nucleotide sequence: TGTGCCAGCAGTGTTGGCGGGGATAATTCACCCCTCCACTTT.

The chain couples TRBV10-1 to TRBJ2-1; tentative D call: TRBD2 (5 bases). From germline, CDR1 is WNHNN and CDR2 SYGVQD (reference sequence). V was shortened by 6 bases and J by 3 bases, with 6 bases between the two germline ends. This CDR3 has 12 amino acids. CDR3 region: CASSRDYNEQFF. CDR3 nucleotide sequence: TGCGCCAGCAGCCGGGACTACAATGAGCAGTTCTTC.

CDR3 DNA: TGTGCCAGCAGTTACCATGGGATGGGGGAGACCCAGTACTTC. It is translated as CASSYHGMGETQYF. The chain combines TRBV6-2 or TRBV6-3 with TRBJ2-5; D gene ambiguous. Per germline, CDR1 MNHEY and CDR2 SVGEGT. The V and J ends lost 2 bases and 5 bases respectively, with 12 bases between them. This CDR3 spans 14 amino acids.